This T cell receptor (beta chain) was observed in a study of Graves' ophthalmopathy and Graves' hyperthyroidism. Certain patients were not enrolled. These were patients with other autoimmune diseases, uncontrolled infections, pregnancy or lactation. This clonotype was found many times. V was pared by 6 bases and J by 4 bases, with 15 bases between. The CDR3 loop spans 13 amino acids. Germline CDR1 and CDR2: DFQATT and SNEGSKA (reference sequence). Amplification of TCR beta CDR3 regions used RNA transcripts. First-round RT-PCR used HTBI primers; second-round multiplex PCR followed. TCRdb fed the multiplex PCR reads into MiXCR, producing one record per CDR3 protein. The top ten clones hold around 3.1% of a sample with hundreds of thousands of distinct CDR3 sequences, about 21% of them seen once.

This receptor was obtained from a woman aged 18 to 35 with stable Graves' hyperthyroidism. The genes are TRBV20-1 and TRBJ1-2; D is uncertain. Material for sequencing was peripheral blood. Here the CDR3 reads CSAETQGRYGYTF. Here the CDR3 DNA reads TGCAGTGCAGAAACACAAGGCCGCTATGGCTACACCTTC.